The 26 T cell receptor beta chains in this list originate from one sample, sequenced in a study of cytomegalovirus exposure and HLA in healthy donors. Amplification used 60 Vbeta primers and 13 Jbeta primers. The data were produced by immunoSEQ multiplex PCR, yet TCRdb's version contains in-frame clones alone and is incomplete. Seen here are 150,000 to 200,000 clones, 85% observed once, and the top ten hold about 2.5%. The sequencing input was PBMCs. These receptors were taken from a woman aged 50 to 60 in good health and CMV-seronegative.

The chain employs TRBV6-5 and TRBJ1-4; D gene uncertain. The germline V gene has CDR1 MNHEY and CDR2 SVGAGI. The CDR3 runs to 14 residues. V was trimmed by 2 bases and J by 0 bases, leaving 4 bases between them. The CDR3, as DNA: TGTGCCAGCAGTTACCAGGCAACTAATGAAAAACTGTTTTTT. Residues: CASSYQATNEKLFF.

V usage is TRBV27 and J usage is TRBJ2-3; the D gene is possibly TRBD2 (6 bases). This CDR3 has 16 amino acids. The V end lost 7 bases, the J end lost 0 bases, and 17 bases lay between the germline ends. The germline V gene encodes CDR1 MNHEY and CDR2 SMNVEV (reference sequence). CDR3 DNA: TGTGCCAGCACTCCTGACCGGGACTCTAGCACAGATACGCAGTATTTT. It encodes CASTPDRDSSTDTQYF.

The chain has TRBV30 and TRBJ1-6; D unclear. The CDR3 consists of 15 residues. From germline, CDR1 is GTSNPN and CDR2 SVGIG (reference sequence). The V and J ends lost 4 bases and 0 bases respectively, with 10 bases between them. DNA of the CDR3: TGTGCCTGGACTCCGGGGAGCTCCTATAATTCACCCCTCCACTTT. Its protein product is CAWTPGSSYNSPLHF.

V usage is TRBV5-4 and J usage is TRBJ2-3; a possible D gene is TRBD1 (5 bases). This CDR3 is 14 amino acids long. From germline, CDR1 is SGHNT and CDR2 YYREEE (reference sequence). V was cut by 0 bases and J by 1 base, with 6 bases left in between. Here the CDR3 reads CASSLARGTDTQYF. The CDR3 nucleotides are TGTGCCAGCAGCTTGGCCAGGGGCACAGATACGCAGTATTTT.

The V call is TRBV5-1, the J call TRBJ2-2; 11 nucleotides align to TRBD1. Germline loops: CDR1 SGHRS, CDR2 YFSETQ. CDR3 length equals 17 residues. V was pared by 0 bases and J by 5 bases, with 6 bases of the junction left unmatched. The CDR3 protein is CASSLAEGTGGTGELFF. The DNA of the CDR3 is TGCGCCAGCAGCTTGGCCGAGGGGACAGGGGGAACCGGGGAGCTGTTTTTT.

This chain links TRBV10-1 with TRBJ2-3; perhaps TRBD2 as D (6 bases). CDR1 and CDR2 from the germline V gene are WNHNN and SYGVQD (reference sequence). V lost 4 bases and J lost 0, with 17 bases in between. The CDR3 consists of 17 residues. The CDR3 region has the DNA TGCGCCAGCAGTGTTGGGTTCCTAGCGCTAAGCACAGATACGCAGTATTTT. Protein: CASSVGFLALSTDTQYF.

The V and J genes are TRBV6-5 and TRBJ2-7, with 12 bases matching TRBD1. The CDR3 contains 15 residues. V lost 6 bases and J lost 4; bases outside the gene matches: 7. CDR1 is MNHEY, CDR2 SVGAGI, per germline. DNA of the CDR3: TGTGCCAGCAGGAGATCGGGACAGGGGGCGTACGAGCAGTACTTC. This sequence encodes CASRRSGQGAYEQYF.

The rearrangement uses TRBV19 and TRBJ1-5; a possible D gene is TRBD1 (5 bases). V gave up 6 bases and J gave up 7 bases, with 19 bases separating them. Germline V gives CDR1 LNHDA, CDR2 SQIVND (reference sequence). This CDR3 spans 15 amino acids. This chain's CDR3 is CASRLTGLGEQPQHF. CDR3 DNA: TGTGCCAGTAGGCTCACAGGATTAGGTGAACAGCCCCAGCATTTT.

The chain links TRBV19 to TRBJ2-3, with 8 bases lining up with TRBD1. In germline, CDR1 is LNHDA, CDR2 SQIVND (reference sequence). V lost 2 bases, J lost 4 bases, and 2 bases stayed unmatched. The CDR3 spans 14 residues. Here the CDR3 DNA reads TGTGCCAGTAGTATACAGGGGGCCGCAGATACGCAGTATTTT. Protein product: CASSIQGAADTQYF.

This rearrangement joins TRBV28 to TRBJ1-5, with 8 bases identical to TRBD1. Germline lookup yields CDR1 MDHEN and CDR2 SYDVKM. The CDR3 has 15 residues. J gave up 4 bases and V 6 bases, and 8 bases lay outside the gene matches. Written as DNA, the CDR3 is TGTGCCAGCAGACAGGGGGGCCTTGTAAATCAGCCCCAGCATTTT. Amino acid sequence: CASRQGGLVNQPQHF.

This chain joins TRBV4-3 and TRBJ2-2, with a possible D match to TRBD2 (5 bases). Germline V gives CDR1 LGHNA, CDR2 YSLEER. The CDR3 totals 17 residues. V lost 0 bases and J lost 8, with 19 bases in between. The CDR3 spells CASSQEAVLVFAGELFF. CDR3 DNA: TGCGCCAGCAGCCAAGAAGCGGTTCTCGTCTTTGCTGGGGAGCTGTTTTTT.

The chain carries TRBV7-8 and TRBJ2-1; 11 nucleotides line up with TRBD2. J gave up 6 bases and V 5 bases, and 9 bases lay outside the gene matches. This CDR3 comprises 16 residues. Looked up from germline, CDR1 is SGHVS and CDR2 is FQNEAQ. CDR3 coding DNA: TGTGCCAGCAGCCCCCCTTCGGGGACTAGCGGCAATGAGCAGTTCTTC. Its protein product is CASSPPSGTSGNEQFF.

This clone was seen only once. V usage is TRBV6-4 and J usage is TRBJ2-3; a possible D gene is TRBD2 (6 bases). The germline gives CDR1 MRHNA, CDR2 SNTAGT. Between the trimmed V and J ends, which lost 7 bases and 5 bases, there was a span of 19 bases. This CDR3 region has 15 residues. CDR3: CASTAMAGRIDTQYF. In nucleotides, the CDR3 is TGTGCCAGCACCGCTATGGCGGGACGGATAGATACGCAGTATTTT.

The chain employs TRBV7-9 and TRBJ1-4, with TRBD1 matching over 7 bases. The CDR3 is 16 residues long. V lost 6 bases and J lost 4; bases outside the gene matches: 11. CDR1 is SEHNR and CDR2 is FQNEAQ in the germline V gene (reference sequence). CDR3 residues: CASSGGRGPYNEKLFF. The DNA for the CDR3 is TGTGCCAGCAGTGGAGGAAGGGGGCCTTATAATGAAAAACTGTTTTTT.

In nucleotides, the CDR3 is TGTGCCAGCAGTGTGGCAGGCCGAGAGACCCAGTACTTC. Translated, it gives CASSVAGRETQYF. This chain joins TRBV6-4 and TRBJ2-5; D not certain. Germline-derived CDR1 and CDR2 are MRHNA and SNTAGT. The CDR3 spans 13 residues. The V end lost 4 bases, the J end lost 4 bases, and 10 bases lay between the germline ends.

J is TRBJ1-2 and V is TRBV28; TRBD1 aligns across 11 bases. CDR1 is MDHEN, CDR2 SYDVKM, per germline. The junction had 5 bases not matched to a gene; V was cut back by 4 bases and J by 1 base. The CDR3 has 16 residues. CDR3 sequence reads: CASSSGGTGGNYGYTF. The DNA of the CDR3 is TGTGCCAGCAGTTCCGGAGGGACAGGGGGTAACTATGGCTACACCTTC.

The V and J genes are TRBV28 and TRBJ1-1, with TRBD1 matching over 7 bases. V lost 8 bases and J lost 5; bases outside the gene matches: 11. The CDR3 is 14 residues long. Germline V CDR1 and CDR2: MDHEN, SYDVKM. The CDR3 loop reads CASSTTGMRTEAFF. The CDR3 DNA reads TGTGCCAGCTCGACGACAGGGATGAGGACTGAAGCTTTCTTT.

V gene TRBV6-1 combines with J gene TRBJ1-5; the D gene is possibly TRBD1 (5 bases). Per the germline V gene, CDR1 is MNHNS and CDR2 is SASEGT. The CDR3 is made up of 13 amino acids. The germline V and J ends were trimmed by 2 bases and 6 bases, with 8 bases remaining between them. The CDR3 loop reads CASSERGTQPQHF. CDR3 nucleotides: TGTGCCAGCAGTGAACGGGGGACTCAGCCCCAGCATTTT.

This clone was picked up a small number of times. The rearrangement joins TRBV6-6 to TRBJ2-1; 9 bases are shared with TRBD1. Germline trimming cut 4 bases from V and 5 bases from J; bases unmatched to any gene: 9. Germline V gene data show CDR1 as MNHNY and CDR2 as SVGAGI (reference sequence). This CDR3 has 16 residues. CDR3 amino acids: CASSSLQGAYDNEQFF. CDR3 nucleotide sequence: TGTGCCAGCAGTTCCCTACAGGGGGCGTATGACAATGAGCAGTTCTTC.

The chain carries TRBV12-5 and TRBJ2-1, with D perhaps TRBD1 (6 bases). The V and J ends lost 0 bases and 4 bases respectively, with 16 bases between them. The V gene's germline CDR1 is LGHNT and CDR2 FRNRAP. The CDR3 covers 17 residues. CDR3 DNA sequence: TGTGCTAGTGGTTTGGTACTGAACAGGGACCTTTACAATGAGCAGTTCTTC. Amino acid sequence: CASGLVLNRDLYNEQFF.

The chain uses TRBV6-1 and TRBJ2-3; TRBD1 might be the D (5 bases). The V gene's germline CDR1 is MNHNS and CDR2 SASEGT. Trimming took 3 bases from V and 4 from J, leaving 11 bases between them. This CDR3 is built from 14 residues. Here the CDR3 DNA reads TGTGCCAGCAGTGACGTGGGGCCATCAGATACGCAGTATTTT. This sequence encodes CASSDVGPSDTQYF.

The V gene is TRBV7-9, the J gene TRBJ1-5; D is unclear. The germline V gene encodes CDR1 SEHNR and CDR2 FQNEAQ (reference sequence). Trimming took off 1 base at V and 1 base at J, with 14 bases between the two ends. The CDR3 has 17 amino acids. The CDR3 DNA reads as TGTGCCAGCAGCTTAGTGGGAGCAGCAGTAAGCAATCAGCCCCAGCATTTT. Translation gives CASSLVGAAVSNQPQHF.

This chain links TRBV28 with TRBJ2-1, with a possible D match to TRBD1 (6 bases). The V gene lost 5 bases and the J gene lost 9 bases, with 23 bases spanning the gap. Germline CDR1 and CDR2: MDHEN and SYDVKM. The CDR3 spans 16 residues. DNA for the CDR3: TGTGCCAGCAGTCAAATTTTCGGGACAACGTTTCGTGAGCAGTTCTTC. It yields the protein CASSQIFGTTFREQFF. Based on the CDR3 plus reference TRBV28 and TRBJ2-1, the full variable domain is DVKVTQSSRYLVKRTGEKVFLECVQDMDHENMFWYRQDPGLGLRLIYFSYDVKMKEKGDIPEGYSVSREKKERFSLILESASTNQTSMYLCASSQIFGTTFREQFFGPGTRLTVL.

V gene TRBV4-2 combines with J gene TRBJ2-2; weak D call: TRBD2 (5 bases). Germline-derived CDR1 and CDR2 are LGHNA and YNFKEQ. The CDR3 consists of 16 residues. The V and J ends lost 4 bases and 0 bases respectively, with 12 bases between them. CDR3 bases: TGTGCCAGCAGCCGAGGAAGTAGCGCGAACACCGGGGAGCTGTTTTTT. Protein sequence: CASSRGSSANTGELFF.

In this sample, this clone turned up once. This chain uses TRBV7-3 with TRBJ2-6; unclear D gene. The germline V gene has CDR1 SGHTA and CDR2 FQGTGA. The CDR3 is 18 amino acids. V dropped 4 bases and J dropped 2 bases, with 18 bases sitting between them. CDR3 in DNA: TGTGCCAGCAGCTCCTTGGGTCACACAGACCCTGGGGCCAACGTCCTGACTTTC. It specifies CASSSLGHTDPGANVLTF.

This clone came up once. V and J are TRBV4-3 and TRBJ1-1; 9 bases map to TRBD1. The CDR3 runs 16 residues. In germline, CDR1 is LGHNA, CDR2 YSLEER. V was clipped by 4 bases and J by 10 bases; unmatched bases: 16. This chain's CDR3 is CASSPRDRESQGRAFF. The CDR3 DNA follows: TGCGCCAGCAGCCCCCGGGACAGGGAGTCACAAGGGCGAGCTTTCTTT.